Presented here are 30 T cell receptor beta chains from one specimen sequenced in a study of blood T cells in healthy people across ages. A sample-barcoded 5' primer and a J-beta primer mix were used in a second PCR of roughly 6 to 11 cycles. Using its own MiXCR run on the 5' RACE reads, TCRdb lists one record per CDR3 protein. The sample shows hundreds of thousands of distinct CDR3 sequences, more than 20% of them seen only once. These data also featured in a second study, about T cells of mothers and their children.

Specimen: blood. The receptors shown here come from a boy aged 5 to 17 in good health.

This clonotype was picked up a small number of times. The CDR3 DNA is TGTGCCCCCACTTATGAGGACAGCTATGGCTACACCTTC. It encodes CAPTYEDSYGYTF. The rearrangement links TRBV2 to TRBJ1-2, with D possibly TRBD1 on 6 matching bases. The V end was cut by 11 bases, the J end by 4 bases, with 17 bases between. This CDR3 has 13 residues. Germline values: CDR1 SNHLY, CDR2 FYNNEI.

J is TRBJ2-7 and V is TRBV6-2 or TRBV6-3; 7 bases are a match to TRBD2. Germline CDR1 is MNHEY and CDR2 is SVGEGT. After removal of 7 bases from V and 6 bases from J, the junction contained 9 bases not matched to a gene. This CDR3 region has 13 residues. The CDR3 spells CASKRGPVGEQYF. The CDR3, as DNA: TGTGCCAGCAAGCGGGGCCCCGTTGGCGAGCAGTACTTC.

This sequence joins TRBV5-1 and TRBJ1-2, with a weak D call TRBD1 (5 bases). The germline V gene encodes CDR1 SGHRS and CDR2 YFSETQ. The CDR3 loop spans 13 amino acids. V was trimmed by 4 bases and J by 6 bases, leaving 13 bases between them. CDR3 DNA sequence: TGCGCCAGCAGCATCACGGGCAGGGATGGCTACACCTTC. Protein: CASSITGRDGYTF.

The chain has TRBV10-2 and TRBJ2-3; no clear D. The CDR3 spans 12 residues. Germline lookup yields CDR1 WSHSY and CDR2 SAAADI. V gave up 3 bases and J gave up 5 bases, with 6 bases separating them. CDR3 sequence: CASSDKIDTQYF. DNA of the CDR3: TGCGCCAGCAGTGATAAGATAGATACGCAGTATTTT.

This clonotype appeared once. The chain is built from TRBV9 and TRBJ2-3; D unclear. V lost 6 bases and J 0 bases, leaving 8 bases between the germline ends. The CDR3 consists of 13 residues. Germline V gene data show CDR1 as SGDLS and CDR2 as YYNGEE. CDR3 sequence (DNA): TGTGCCAGCAACCCCTCTAGCACAGATACGCAGTATTTT. It translates to CASNPSSTDTQYF.

This clonotype showed up just a few times. This chain connects TRBV27 to TRBJ2-5; no definite D call. The end of the DNA fits TRBJ2-1 better, so the J call may be wrong. Germline values: CDR1 MNHEY, CDR2 SMNVEV (reference sequence). CDR3 length: 14 amino acids. CDR3 protein: CASSLIVVGSKQFF. CDR3 bases: TGTGCCAGCAGTTTGATAGTGGTCGGCTCAAAGCAGTTCTTC.

The table lists this clonotype with a few counts. This sequence joins TRBV7-9 and TRBJ2-1; D might be TRBD2 (6 bases). The CDR3 spans 15 residues. V gave up 1 base and J gave up 4 bases, with 11 bases separating them. CDR1 and CDR2 from the germline V gene are SEHNR and FQNEAQ (reference sequence). CDR3 protein: CASSLVAGNYNEQFF. CDR3 nucleotides: TGTGCCAGCAGCTTAGTGGCGGGGAATTACAATGAGCAGTTCTTC.

The CDR3 DNA follows: TGTGCCAGGGATACTCAAGAGACCCAGTACTTC. Protein: CARDTQETQYF. The chain uses TRBV12-3 or TRBV12-4 and TRBJ2-5; D gene uncertain. V gave up 9 bases and J gave up 2 bases, with 7 bases separating them. CDR3 length equals 11 residues.

This sequence joins TRBV12-3 or TRBV12-4 and TRBJ2-5, with unresolved D. CDR3 size: 13 residues. Trimming shortened V by 6 bases and J by 9 bases, and 17 bases separated the two germline ends. The CDR3 DNA reads TGTGCCAGCAGCGGTGCTGCTGATATTCCCCAGTACTTC. Its protein is CASSGAADIPQYF.

The J gene is TRBJ2-5, the V gene TRBV20-1; tentatively, D is TRBD2 (5 bases). Germline CDR1 reads DFQATT; CDR2 reads SNEGSKA (reference sequence). V was cut by 4 bases and J by 5 bases, with 11 bases left in between. The CDR3 runs to 12 residues. CDR3 protein: CSAMVGEETQYF. The CDR3 DNA sequence: TGCAGTGCTATGGTGGGAGAGGAGACCCAGTACTTC.

This clonotype was counted only a few times. One end of the junction fails to match germline, which may point to a read error. This chain connects TRBV7-7 to TRBJ2-3; 7 bases align to TRBD2. The CDR3 length is 16 residues. CDR1 is SSHAT, CDR2 FNYEAQ, per germline (reference sequence). The CDR3 DNA sequence: TGTGCTAGCAGCCCACGACTAGCAGTTAGCACAGATACGCAGTATTTT. Encoded protein: CASSPRLAVSTDTQYF.

The chain joins TRBV5-1 to TRBJ2-1; the D is unclear. The J call could be wrong; TRBJ2-7 is a better fit for the DNA end. The CDR3 has 13 residues. Germline V gene data show CDR1 as SGHRS and CDR2 as YFSETQ. This CDR3 is CASSFLPGDEQYF. The CDR3, as DNA: TGCGCCAGCAGCTTCCTTCCTGGGGACGAGCAGTACTTC.

J is TRBJ2-2 and V is TRBV29-1; TRBD1 agrees at 9 bases. Trimming cost V 7 bases and J 6 bases; bases outside gene matches: 6. This CDR3 comprises 13 residues. CDR1 and CDR2 (germline): SQVTM, ANQGSEA. CDR3 in DNA: TGCAGCGCCCCGGGACAGGGTCCCGGGGAGCTGTTTTTT. As protein: CSAPGQGPGELFF.

This clonotype was observed a few times. The chain combines TRBV5-1 with TRBJ2-1, with 10 bases that match TRBD2. There are 19 residues in the CDR3. Germline CDR1 and CDR2: SGHRS and YFSETQ. The V segment lost 0 bases and the J segment 4 bases; nucleotides outside the gene matches: 13. The CDR3 protein is CASSLDRTSGRASYNEQFF. CDR3 bases: TGCGCCAGCAGCTTGGACCGGACCAGCGGGAGGGCCTCATACAATGAGCAGTTCTTC. The full variable domain, its missing parts supplied by reference TRBV5-1 and TRBJ2-1, is KAGVTQTPRYLIKTRGQQVTLSCSPISGHRSVSWYQQTPGQGLQFLFEYFSETQRNKGNFPGRFSGRQFSNSRSEMNVSTLELGDSALYLCASSLDRTSGRASYNEQFFGPGTRLTVL.

V is TRBV4-1 and J is TRBJ2-7; a weak D match, TRBD2 (6 bases). The ends were cut back, 0 bases at V and 6 bases at J, with 18 bases in the middle. The CDR3 runs to 16 residues. The germline gives CDR1 MGHRA, CDR2 YSYEKL. The CDR3 reads CASSQDGGNRLSEQYF. For the CDR3, the DNA is TGCGCCAGCAGCCAAGATGGAGGGAATCGTCTCTCCGAGCAGTACTTC.

Only one count was recorded for this clonotype. The chain recombines TRBV6-2 or TRBV6-3 with TRBJ2-7, with D possibly being TRBD1 (6 bases). The germline CDR1 and CDR2 sequences are MNHEY and SVGEGT. Deletions cut 6 bases from V and 2 bases from J, with 17 bases between. The CDR3 has 15 amino acids. As DNA, the CDR3 is TGTGCCAGCAGCCTGCCGGAACAGGGTGCCTACGAGCAGTACTTC. Protein: CASSLPEQGAYEQYF.

There are many counts of this clonotype. The rearrangement uses TRBV5-1 and TRBJ2-7, with D possibly being TRBD1 (6 bases). The V gene's germline CDR1 is SGHRS and CDR2 YFSETQ. Trimming removed 0 bases at V and 2 bases at J, with 9 bases between. CDR3 length equals 14 residues. CDR3 residues: CASSLETGAYEQYF. The CDR3 bases are TGCGCCAGCAGCTTGGAGACAGGAGCCTACGAGCAGTACTTC. The whole variable domain, remainder taken from reference TRBV5-1 and TRBJ2-7, is KAGVTQTPRYLIKTRGQQVTLSCSPISGHRSVSWYQQTPGQGLQFLFEYFSETQRNKGNFPGRFSGRQFSNSRSEMNVSTLELGDSALYLCASSLETGAYEQYFGPGTRLTVT.

This clonotype was counted a few times. This chain uses TRBV6-5 with TRBJ2-5, with TRBD1 matching over 8 bases. J was trimmed by 0 bases and V by 2 bases; bases with no gene match: 2. This CDR3 has 15 residues. CDR1 is MNHEY, CDR2 SVGAGI, per germline. CDR3 DNA sequence: TGTGCCAGCAGTTACAAGACAGGGGACCAAGAGACCCAGTACTTC. It encodes CASSYKTGDQETQYF.

This sequence joins TRBV11-1 and TRBJ2-3; D is ambiguous. Per germline, CDR1 SGHAT and CDR2 FQDESV (reference sequence). The CDR3 spans 15 residues. With 1 base removed from V and 1 base from J, the gap between germline ends came to 9 bases. Here the CDR3 reads CASSLEGPRTDTQYF. Written as DNA, the CDR3 is TGTGCCAGCAGCTTAGAGGGCCCCCGCACAGATACGCAGTATTTT.

This clonotype came up a few times. The chain carries TRBV20-1 and TRBJ2-5; 10 bases agree with TRBD2. CDR3 length: 14 residues. CDR1 is DFQATT and CDR2 is SNEGSKA in the germline V gene (reference sequence). Germline trimming cut 0 bases from V and 7 bases from J; bases unmatched to any gene: 5. The CDR3 protein is CSAREQRGGGTQYF. The DNA for the CDR3 is TGCAGTGCTAGAGAGCAGCGGGGGGGCGGGACCCAGTACTTC.

This chain links TRBV4-3 with TRBJ2-3; TRBD2 aligns across 14 bases. Unmatched junction bases numbered 4, after V lost 4 bases and J lost 1 base. From germline, CDR1 is LGHNA and CDR2 YSLEER. This CDR3 has 17 residues. The CDR3 loop is CASSPSTSGGGTDTQYF. CDR3 nucleotide sequence: TGCGCCAGCAGCCCGTCGACTAGCGGGGGGGGCACAGATACGCAGTATTTT.

This clonotype was found a few times. J is TRBJ2-5 and V is TRBV28, with TRBD1 matching over 7 bases. The CDR3 extends over 14 amino acids. After removal of 7 bases from V and 1 base from J, the junction contained 6 bases not matched to a gene. In germline, CDR1 is MDHEN, CDR2 SYDVKM. For the CDR3, the DNA is TGTGCCAGCACCCTGGGACAGACCCAAGAGACCCAGTACTTC. As protein: CASTLGQTQETQYF.

A few counts support this clonotype. The chain links TRBV12-3 or TRBV12-4 to TRBJ1-1; D is unclear. The CDR3 loop spans 13 amino acids. V lost 7 bases, J lost 2 bases, and 11 bases lay in between. The CDR3 DNA reads as TGTGCCAGCACTCTAACGGCTAACACTGAAGCTTTCTTT. It encodes CASTLTANTEAFF.

This clonotype was seen more than once but under ten times. J is TRBJ2-5 and V is TRBV20-1, with 7 bases matching TRBD1. J was trimmed by 2 bases and V by 6 bases; bases with no gene match: 6. Germline CDR1 reads DFQATT; CDR2 reads SNEGSKA (reference sequence). CDR3 length: 13 amino acids. CDR3 residues: CSAAGTVQETQYF. The CDR3 DNA follows: TGCAGTGCGGCCGGGACAGTGCAAGAGACCCAGTACTTC.

Only one count was recorded for this clonotype. The chain is built from TRBV5-4 and TRBJ2-6; no reliable D call. Germline V CDR1 and CDR2: SGHNT, YYREEE (reference sequence). The CDR3 contains 14 residues. Trimming removed 6 bases from V and 0 bases from J, with 7 bases in between. DNA for the CDR3: TGTGCCAGCACCCCGGACTCTGGGGCCAACGTCCTGACTTTC. Translated, it gives CASTPDSGANVLTF.

This clonotype was detected a few times. V gene TRBV16 combines with J gene TRBJ1-2, with D maybe TRBD1 (5 bases). The CDR3 contains 15 residues. Looked up from germline, CDR1 is KGHSY and CDR2 is FQNENV. V was pared by 2 bases and J by 2 bases, with 12 bases between. For the CDR3, the DNA is TGTGCCAGCAGCCAAAGTCCAGGGAGGAACTATGGCTACACCTTC. Translated: CASSQSPGRNYGYTF.

The sample holds a few counts of this clonotype. The chain joins TRBV19 to TRBJ2-1; TRBD2 is a possible D gene (6 bases). The germline V gene encodes CDR1 LNHDA and CDR2 SQIVND (reference sequence). The V and J ends lost 5 bases and 0 bases respectively, with 14 bases between them. This CDR3 comprises 16 residues. Here the CDR3 DNA reads TGTGCCAGTAGTCCCGGGGGAGAGCCCTCCTACAATGAGCAGTTCTTC. As protein: CASSPGGEPSYNEQFF.

This clonotype was counted between two and nine times. One end of the junction varies from germline; a read error may be responsible. The gene calls are TRBV29-1 and TRBJ2-5; D possibly matches TRBD1 or TRBD2 (5 bases each). The CDR3 is 12 residues long. CDR1 and CDR2 from the germline V gene are SQVTM and ANQGSEA. CDR3 DNA: TGCAGCGGTGGGGGTATAGGGGAGACCCGGTACTTC. Its protein product is CSGGGIGETRYF.

The V and J genes are TRBV7-2 and TRBJ1-2; a weak D match, TRBD1 (6 bases). Germline CDR1 and CDR2: SGHTA and FQGNSA. V lost 5 bases and J 4 bases, leaving 11 bases between the germline ends. This CDR3 comprises 13 residues. The CDR3 bases are TGTGCCAGCAGCGAGGGGGACACCTATGGCTACACCTTC. Protein sequence: CASSEGDTYGYTF.

This rearrangement joins TRBV18 to TRBJ1-5; D is undetermined. CDR3 size: 15 residues. V lost 3 bases and J 0 bases, leaving 9 bases between the germline ends. Germline assignment: CDR1 KGHSH and CDR2 LQKENI. The CDR3 region is CASSPNPDSNQPQHF. CDR3 coding DNA: TGTGCCAGCTCACCCAACCCCGATAGCAATCAGCCCCAGCATTTT.